The present T cell receptor (beta chain) was sequenced within a study of cytomegalovirus exposure and HLA in healthy donors. Healthy bone marrow donors made up the donor group. CDR3 size: 12 residues. CDR1 and CDR2 from the germline V gene are MGHDK and SYGVNS. V was pared by 5 bases and J by 4 bases, with 2 bases of the junction left unmatched. As for this clone: What it binds is not known.

Study outcomes and limitations: According to a later analysis, most TCR beta chains associated with CMV appeared HLA-restricted.

The PCR made use of 60 Vbeta and 13 Jbeta primers. Measured with immunoSEQ multiplex PCR; TCRdb has only the in-frame clones, and not every one. The table includes 150,000 to 250,000 clones, 82% detected once. The chain couples TRBV25-1 to TRBJ2-7; 7 nucleotides match TRBD2. The material sequenced was PBMCs. The sequence was obtained from a boy aged 2-15 years in good health and CMV-seronegative. The CDR3 coding sequence is TGTGCCAGCAGTCGGGGGGTGTACGAGCAGTACTTC. It encodes CASSRGVYEQYF.